A selection of T cell receptor beta chains follows, all from one sample in a study of identical twins. A single record per CDR3 protein comes from TCRdb applying MiXCR to the 5' RACE reads. Among some 240,000 distinct CDR3 sequences listed, about 11% were seen once. Sequenced input: memory T cells sorted from blood. The receptors here all came from a man in his fifties or sixties in good health. Each CDR3 is given with its conserved first and last residue.

v_call cdr3_aa
TRBV7-2 CASSYRLPTDTQYF
TRBV28 CASSLSGSVSSYEQYF
TRBV6-1 CASLAGHQETQYF
TRBV6-1 CASSVITSNTEAFF
TRBV7-2 CASSFNGGAIDTQYF
TRBV27 CASSRQGAENTEAFF
TRBV4-3 CASSPAVGQGYGYTF
TRBV7-2 CASSLGSAGGGGYTF
TRBV20-1 CSASGYLKLYNEQFF
TRBV28 CAPTRGGPDTQYF
TRBV10-3 CAISPAHSPLNEQFF
TRBV4-3 CASSQEGGRNYGYTF
TRBV27 CASSLRGGRFGYTF
TRBV12-3/TRBV12-4 CASSVPGQTNEQFF
TRBV20-1 CSARDPAGGLFTEAFF
TRBV15 CATSSRDGEKLFF
TRBV4-3 CASSQVGVGETQYF
TRBV4-3 CASSRTTDTSYNEQFF
TRBV20-1 CSARTGLAVKSDTQYF
TRBV12-3/TRBV12-4 CASSLGSLFERTGELFF
TRBV29-1 CSARDRLSQETQYF
TRBV5-4 CASSLAGQGSIGSYNEQFF
TRBV27 CASSLNWPGGGYNEQFF
TRBV24-1 CATSDSGTGVETQYF
TRBV5-1 CASSLEPSGRRTGNTIYF
TRBV9 CASSVVAAGVEQFF
TRBV7-9 CASSLAEHYNEQFF
TRBV3-1 CASSPWTGEARELFF
TRBV4-2 CASSQPGLSGEQYF
TRBV14 CASSHSAGGAYEQYF
TRBV20-1 CSATLPAEGEKLFF